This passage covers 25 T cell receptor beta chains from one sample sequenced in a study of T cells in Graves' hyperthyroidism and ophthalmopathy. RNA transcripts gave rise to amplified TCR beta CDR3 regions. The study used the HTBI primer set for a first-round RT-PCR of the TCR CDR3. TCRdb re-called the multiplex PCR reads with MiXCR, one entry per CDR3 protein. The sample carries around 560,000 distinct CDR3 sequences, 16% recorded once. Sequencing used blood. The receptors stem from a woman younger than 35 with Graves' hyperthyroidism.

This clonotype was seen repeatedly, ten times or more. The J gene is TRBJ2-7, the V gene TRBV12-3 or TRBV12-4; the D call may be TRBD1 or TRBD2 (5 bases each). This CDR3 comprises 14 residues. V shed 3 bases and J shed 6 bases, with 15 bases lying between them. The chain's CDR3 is CASSLGPHGLEQYF. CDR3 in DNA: TGTGCCAGCAGTTTGGGACCCCACGGGCTCGAGCAGTACTTC.

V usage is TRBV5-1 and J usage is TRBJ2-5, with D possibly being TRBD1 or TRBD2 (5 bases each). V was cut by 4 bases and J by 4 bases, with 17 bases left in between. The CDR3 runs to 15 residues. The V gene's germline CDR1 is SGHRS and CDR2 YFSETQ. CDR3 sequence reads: CASSGGNNKVETQYF. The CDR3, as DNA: TGCGCCAGCAGCGGGGGTAATAATAAAGTAGAGACCCAGTACTTC. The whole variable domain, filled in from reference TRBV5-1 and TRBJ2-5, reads KAGVTQTPRYLIKTRGQQVTLSCSPISGHRSVSWYQQTPGQGLQFLFEYFSETQRNKGNFPGRFSGRQFSNSRSEMNVSTLELGDSALYLCASSGGNNKVETQYFGPGTRLLVL.

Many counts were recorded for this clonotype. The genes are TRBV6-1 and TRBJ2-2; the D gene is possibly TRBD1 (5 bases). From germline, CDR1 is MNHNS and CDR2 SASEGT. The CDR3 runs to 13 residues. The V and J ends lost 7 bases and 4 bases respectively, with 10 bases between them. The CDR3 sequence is CASNHDSTGELFF. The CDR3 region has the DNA TGTGCCAGCAATCATGACAGCACCGGGGAGCTGTTTTTT.

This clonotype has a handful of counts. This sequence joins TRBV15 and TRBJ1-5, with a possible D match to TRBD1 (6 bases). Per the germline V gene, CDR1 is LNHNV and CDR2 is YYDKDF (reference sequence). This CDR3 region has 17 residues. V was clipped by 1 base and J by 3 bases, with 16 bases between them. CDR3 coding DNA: TGTGCCACCAGCAGAGCACAGGGATTTTCCCCCAATCAGCCCCAGCATTTT. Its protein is CATSRAQGFSPNQPQHF.

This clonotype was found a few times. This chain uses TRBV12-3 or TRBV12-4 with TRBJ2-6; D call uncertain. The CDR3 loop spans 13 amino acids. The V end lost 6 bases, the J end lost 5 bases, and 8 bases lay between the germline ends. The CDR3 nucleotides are TGTGCCAGCAGACCGGTGTGGGCCAACGTCCTGACTTTC. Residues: CASRPVWANVLTF.

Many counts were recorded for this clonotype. In DNA form, the CDR3 reads TGTGCCAGCAGCTTAGAGGGGGAGGTATCCTACGAGCAGTACTTC. As protein: CASSLEGEVSYEQYF. The V gene is TRBV7-2, the J gene TRBJ2-7, with D tentatively TRBD1 or TRBD2 (6 bases each). Trimming took 1 base from V and 1 from J, leaving 11 bases between them. This CDR3 spans 15 amino acids. Germline V gene sequence: CDR1 SGHTA, CDR2 FQGNSA.

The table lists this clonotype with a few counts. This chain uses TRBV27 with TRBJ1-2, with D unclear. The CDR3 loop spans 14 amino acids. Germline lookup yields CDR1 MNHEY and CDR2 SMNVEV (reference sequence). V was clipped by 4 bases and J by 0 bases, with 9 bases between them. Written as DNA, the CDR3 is TGTGCCAGCAGTTATGCGAGAACTAACTATGGCTACACCTTC. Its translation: CASSYARTNYGYTF.

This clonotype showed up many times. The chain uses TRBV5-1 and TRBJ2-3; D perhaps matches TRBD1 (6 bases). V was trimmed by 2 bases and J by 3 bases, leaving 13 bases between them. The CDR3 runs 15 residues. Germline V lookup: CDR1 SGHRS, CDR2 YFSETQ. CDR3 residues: CASSFATRGTDTQYF. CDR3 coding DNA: TGCGCCAGCAGCTTCGCGACGAGGGGGACAGATACGCAGTATTTT.

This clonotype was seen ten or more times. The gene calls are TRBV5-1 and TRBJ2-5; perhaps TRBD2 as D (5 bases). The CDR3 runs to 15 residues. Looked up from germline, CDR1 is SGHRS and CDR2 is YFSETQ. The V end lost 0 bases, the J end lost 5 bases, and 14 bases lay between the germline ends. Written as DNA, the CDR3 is TGCGCCAGCAGCTTGGTACCCGAAAGAGGGGAGACCCAGTACTTC. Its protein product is CASSLVPERGETQYF.

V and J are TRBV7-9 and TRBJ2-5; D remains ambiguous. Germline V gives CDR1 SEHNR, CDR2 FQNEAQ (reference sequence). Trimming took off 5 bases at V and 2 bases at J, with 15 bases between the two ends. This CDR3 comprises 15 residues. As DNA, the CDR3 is TGTGCCAGCAGCCCTTGGTCGAGCGATCAAGAGACCCAGTACTTC. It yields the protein CASSPWSSDQETQYF.

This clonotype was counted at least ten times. The CDR3 protein is CASSQVGTRTGELFF. DNA of the CDR3: TGTGCCAGCAGCCAAGTCGGGACCAGAACCGGGGAGCTGTTTTTT. The genes are TRBV3-1 and TRBJ2-2; D possibly matches TRBD1 or TRBD2 (5 bases each). CDR3 length: 15 residues. Germline CDR1 reads LGHDT; CDR2 reads YNNKEL (reference sequence). The V end was cut by 1 base, the J end by 5 bases, with 11 bases between.

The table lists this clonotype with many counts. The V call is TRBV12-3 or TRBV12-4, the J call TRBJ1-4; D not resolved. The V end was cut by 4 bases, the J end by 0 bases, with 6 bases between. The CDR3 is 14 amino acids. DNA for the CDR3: TGTGCCAGCAGTTGGGTTGCAACTAATGAAAAACTGTTTTTT. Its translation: CASSWVATNEKLFF.

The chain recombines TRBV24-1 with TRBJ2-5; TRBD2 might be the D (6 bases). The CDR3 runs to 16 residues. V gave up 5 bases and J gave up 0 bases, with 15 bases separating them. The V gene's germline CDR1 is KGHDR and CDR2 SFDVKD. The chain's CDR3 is CATSGVGGPYQETQYF. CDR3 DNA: TGTGCCACCAGTGGTGTAGGAGGGCCCTACCAAGAGACCCAGTACTTC.

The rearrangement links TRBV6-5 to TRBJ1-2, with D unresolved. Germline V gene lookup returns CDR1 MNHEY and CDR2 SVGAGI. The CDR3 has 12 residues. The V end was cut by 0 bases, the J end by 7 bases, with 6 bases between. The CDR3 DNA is TGTGCCAGCAGTTACTCGGCCGGTGGCTACACCTTC. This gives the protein CASSYSAGGYTF.

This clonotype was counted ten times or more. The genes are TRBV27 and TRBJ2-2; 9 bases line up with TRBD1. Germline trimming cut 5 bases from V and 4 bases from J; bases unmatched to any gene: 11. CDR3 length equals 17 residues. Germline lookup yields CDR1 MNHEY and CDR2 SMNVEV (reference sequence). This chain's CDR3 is CASSPPWTGVGTGELFF. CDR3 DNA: TGTGCCAGCAGTCCGCCCTGGACAGGGGTAGGCACCGGGGAGCTGTTTTTT.

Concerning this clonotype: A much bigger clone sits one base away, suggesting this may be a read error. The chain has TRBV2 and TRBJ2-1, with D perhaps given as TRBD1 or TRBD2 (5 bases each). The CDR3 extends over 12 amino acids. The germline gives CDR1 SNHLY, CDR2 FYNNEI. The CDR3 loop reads CASLGESNEQFF. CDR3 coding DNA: TGTGCTTCCTTAGGGGAGAGCAATGAGCAGTTCTTC.

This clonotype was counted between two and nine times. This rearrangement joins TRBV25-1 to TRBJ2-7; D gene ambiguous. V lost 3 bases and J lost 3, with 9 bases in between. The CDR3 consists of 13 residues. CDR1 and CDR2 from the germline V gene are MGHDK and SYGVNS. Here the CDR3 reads CASSDEAYYEQYF. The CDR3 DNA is TGTGCCAGCAGTGATGAAGCCTACTACGAGCAGTACTTC.

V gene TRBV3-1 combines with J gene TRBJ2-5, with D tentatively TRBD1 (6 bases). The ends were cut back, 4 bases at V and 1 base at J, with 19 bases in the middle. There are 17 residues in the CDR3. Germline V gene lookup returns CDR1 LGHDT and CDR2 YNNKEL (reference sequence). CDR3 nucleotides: TGTGCCAGCAGCCGAATACCCGACCGACAGGTCCAAGAGACCCAGTACTTC. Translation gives CASSRIPDRQVQETQYF.

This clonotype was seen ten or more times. CDR3 protein: CSVRQGNQPQHF. CDR3 nucleotide sequence: TGCAGCGTGAGACAGGGGAATCAGCCCCAGCATTTT. The genes are TRBV29-1 and TRBJ1-5; 8 bases line up with TRBD1. The trim removed 6 bases at V and 4 bases at J, leaving 2 bases unmatched. The germline gives CDR1 SQVTM, CDR2 ANQGSEA. CDR3 length: 12 residues.

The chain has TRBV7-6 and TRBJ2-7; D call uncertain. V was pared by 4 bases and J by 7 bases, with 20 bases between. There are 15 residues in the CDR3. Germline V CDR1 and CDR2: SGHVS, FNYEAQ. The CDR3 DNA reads TGTGCCAGCAGCTCCGCTTCGACCGTTCTAGGAGAGCAGTACTTC. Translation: CASSSASTVLGEQYF.

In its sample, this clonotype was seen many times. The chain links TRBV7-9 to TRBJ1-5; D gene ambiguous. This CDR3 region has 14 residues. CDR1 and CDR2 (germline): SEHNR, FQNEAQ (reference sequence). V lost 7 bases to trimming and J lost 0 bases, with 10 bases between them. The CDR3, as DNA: TGTGCCAGCACCGATGACCGTAGCAATCAGCCCCAGCATTTT. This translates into CASTDDRSNQPQHF.

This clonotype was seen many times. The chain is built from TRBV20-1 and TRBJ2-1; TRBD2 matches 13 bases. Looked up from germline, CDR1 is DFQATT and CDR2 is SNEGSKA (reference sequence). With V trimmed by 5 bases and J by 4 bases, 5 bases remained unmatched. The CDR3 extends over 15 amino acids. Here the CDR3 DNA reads TGCAGTGCTGGGTCACTAGCGGGAGGGTACAATGAGCAGTTCTTC. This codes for CSAGSLAGGYNEQFF.

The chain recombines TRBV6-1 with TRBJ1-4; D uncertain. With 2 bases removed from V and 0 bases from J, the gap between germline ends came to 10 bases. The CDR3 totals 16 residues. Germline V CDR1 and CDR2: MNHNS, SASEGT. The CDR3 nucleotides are TGTGCCAGCAGTGAAAGTCACCCTTCAACTAATGAAAAACTGTTTTTT. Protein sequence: CASSESHPSTNEKLFF.

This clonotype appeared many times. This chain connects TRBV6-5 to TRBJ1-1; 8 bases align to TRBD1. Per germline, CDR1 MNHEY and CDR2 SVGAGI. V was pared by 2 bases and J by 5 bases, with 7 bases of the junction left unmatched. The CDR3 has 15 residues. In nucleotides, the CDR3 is TGTGCCAGCAGTTACGGGGGCAGGGGGCGGACTGAAGCTTTCTTT. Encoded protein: CASSYGGRGRTEAFF.

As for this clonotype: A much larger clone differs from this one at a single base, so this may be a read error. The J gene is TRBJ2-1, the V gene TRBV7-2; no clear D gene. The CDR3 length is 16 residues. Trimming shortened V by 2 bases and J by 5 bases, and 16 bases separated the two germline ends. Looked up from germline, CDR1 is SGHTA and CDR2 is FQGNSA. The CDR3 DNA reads TGTGCCAGCAGCTTATCTTTGCGGCCAATAAACAATGAGCAGTTCTTC. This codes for CASSLSLRPINNEQFF.